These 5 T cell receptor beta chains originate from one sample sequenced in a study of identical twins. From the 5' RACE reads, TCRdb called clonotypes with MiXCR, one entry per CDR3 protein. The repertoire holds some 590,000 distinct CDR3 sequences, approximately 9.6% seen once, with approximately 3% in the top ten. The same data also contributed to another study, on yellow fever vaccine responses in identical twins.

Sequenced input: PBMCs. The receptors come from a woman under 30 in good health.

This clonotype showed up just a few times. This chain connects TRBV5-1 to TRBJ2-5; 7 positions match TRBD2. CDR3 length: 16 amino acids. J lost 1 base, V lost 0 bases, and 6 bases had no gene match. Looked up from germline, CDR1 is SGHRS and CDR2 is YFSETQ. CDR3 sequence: CASSLDGGGAQETQYF. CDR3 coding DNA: TGCGCCAGCAGCTTGGACGGCGGGGGAGCCCAAGAGACCCAGTACTTC.

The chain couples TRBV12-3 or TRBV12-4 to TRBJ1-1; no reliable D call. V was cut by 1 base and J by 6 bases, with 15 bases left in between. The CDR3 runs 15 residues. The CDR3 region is CASSLGVDGRPEAFF. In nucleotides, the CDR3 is TGTGCCAGCAGTTTAGGTGTCGACGGGCGGCCTGAAGCTTTCTTT.

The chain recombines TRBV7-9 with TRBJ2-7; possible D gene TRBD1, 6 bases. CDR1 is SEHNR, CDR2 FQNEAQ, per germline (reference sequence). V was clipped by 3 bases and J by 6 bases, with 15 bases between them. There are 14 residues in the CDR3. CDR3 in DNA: TGTGCCAGCAGCTTGGCCAGGGGTGCTTCCGAGCAGTACTTC. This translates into CASSLARGASEQYF.

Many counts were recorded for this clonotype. The DNA of the CDR3 is TGCGCCAGCAGCCAAGACAGGGCCTACAATGAGCAGTTCTTC. Translation gives CASSQDRAYNEQFF. The chain employs TRBV4-1 and TRBJ2-1; D perhaps matches TRBD1 (5 bases). Germline lookup yields CDR1 MGHRA and CDR2 YSYEKL. The CDR3 is 14 residues long. Between the trimmed V and J ends, which lost 0 bases and 2 bases, there was a span of 5 bases.

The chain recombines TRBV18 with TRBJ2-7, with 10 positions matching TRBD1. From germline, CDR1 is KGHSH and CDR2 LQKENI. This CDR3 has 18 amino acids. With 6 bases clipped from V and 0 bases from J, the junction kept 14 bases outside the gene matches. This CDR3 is CASSPNGQGESPSYEQYF. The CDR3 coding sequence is TGTGCCAGCTCCCCAAACGGACAGGGGGAGTCCCCCTCCTACGAGCAGTACTTC. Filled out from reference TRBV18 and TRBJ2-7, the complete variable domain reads NAGVMQNPRHLVRRRGQEARLRCSPMKGHSHVYWYRQLPEEGLKFMVYLQKENIIDESGMPKERFSAEFPKEGPSILRIQQVVRGDSAAYFCASSPNGQGESPSYEQYFGPGTRLTVT.